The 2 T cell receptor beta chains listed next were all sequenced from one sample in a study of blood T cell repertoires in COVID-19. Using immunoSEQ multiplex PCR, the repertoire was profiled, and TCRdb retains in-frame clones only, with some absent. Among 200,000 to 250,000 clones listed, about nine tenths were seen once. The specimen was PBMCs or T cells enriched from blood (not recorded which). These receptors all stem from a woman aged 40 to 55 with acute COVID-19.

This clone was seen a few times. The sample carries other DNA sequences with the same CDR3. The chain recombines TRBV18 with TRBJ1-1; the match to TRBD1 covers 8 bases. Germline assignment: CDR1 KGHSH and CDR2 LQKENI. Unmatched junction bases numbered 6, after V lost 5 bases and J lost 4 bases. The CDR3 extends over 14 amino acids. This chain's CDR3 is CASSDNTGGTEAFF. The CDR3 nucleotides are TGTGCCAGCTCAGATAATACAGGGGGCACTGAAGCTTTCTTT.

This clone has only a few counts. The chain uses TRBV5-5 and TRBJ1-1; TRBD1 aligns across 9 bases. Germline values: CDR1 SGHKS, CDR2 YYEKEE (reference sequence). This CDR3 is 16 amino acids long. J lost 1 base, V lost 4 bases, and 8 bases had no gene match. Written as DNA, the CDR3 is TGTGCCAGCAGCCCCGTGGCGGGACAGGGGAACACTGAAGCTTTCTTT. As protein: CASSPVAGQGNTEAFF.